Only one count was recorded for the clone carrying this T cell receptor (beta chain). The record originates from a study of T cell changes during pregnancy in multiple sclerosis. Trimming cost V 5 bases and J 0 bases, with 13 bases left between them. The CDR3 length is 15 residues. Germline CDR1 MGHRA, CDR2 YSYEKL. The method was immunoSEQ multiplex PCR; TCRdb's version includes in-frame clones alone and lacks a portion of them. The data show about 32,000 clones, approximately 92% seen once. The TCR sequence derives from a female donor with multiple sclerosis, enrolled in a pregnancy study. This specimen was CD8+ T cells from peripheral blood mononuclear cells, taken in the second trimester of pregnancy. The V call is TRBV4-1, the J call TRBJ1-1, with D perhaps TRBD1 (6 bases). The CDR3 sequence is CASSSADSLNTEAFF. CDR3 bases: TGCGCCAGCAGCTCCGCGGACAGCCTGAACACTGAAGCTTTCTTT.